The subject of this entry is one T cell receptor (beta chain). As yet, its antigen is unknown. The PCR ran on 60 Vbeta and 13 Jbeta primers. Sequencing was performed with immunoSEQ multiplex PCR; in TCRdb, only in-frame clones are kept and a portion is missing. This sample has about 130,000 clones, with approximately 80% found just once. The data are from a study of cytomegalovirus exposure and HLA in healthy donors. Study information: An early release of data contained about 85 million unique TCRs, which came from HLA-typed donors. Study-level points and caveats: Specificity for CMV antigens was confirmed in vitro for a few of the CMV-associated chains.

This sequence originates from a woman between 40 and 50 years old in good health and CMV-seronegative. The sequencing sample was made of PBMCs.

The CDR3 is CASSPSPGQVYEQYF. CDR3 DNA sequence: TGTGCCAGCAGCCCGAGCCCGGGACAGGTCTACGAGCAGTACTTC. The V and J genes are TRBV7-9 and TRBJ2-7; 8 positions match TRBD1. V dropped 5 bases and J dropped 3; count of bases not matched to a gene: 9. The CDR3 totals 15 residues. The germline V gene has CDR1 SEHNR and CDR2 FQNEAQ (reference sequence).